Reported below is one T cell receptor beta chain. With random hexamers, reverse transcription was performed on about 0.5 to 1 ug of RNA. TCRdb itself ran the immunoSEQ multiplex PCR reads through MiXCR, one entry per CDR3 protein. The sample contains under 150,000 distinct CDR3 sequences, 90% to 96% of which appear only once. This specimen belongs to a study of CD8 T cells in Susac syndrome. Study context: Among the sequenced Susac syndrome patients, more than five had active disease while eight or nine were in remission. At blood draw, Susac syndrome patients were therapy-naive, on corticosteroids, or on intravenous immunoglobulin alone.

Each Susac syndrome patient had definite or probable disease by recently defined criteria. In contrast to the negatively isolated CD8+ and CD4+ T cells, TEMRA cells were FACS-enriched. V lost 0 bases, J lost 0 bases, and 14 bases stayed unmatched. This CDR3 is 19 amino acids long. In germline, CDR1 is SGDLS, CDR2 YYNGEE. The sequenced material came from CD4+ T cells from PBMCs. This chain joins TRBV9 and TRBJ1-2; 7 bases map to TRBD1. The clonotype originates from a human donor with Susac syndrome. This chain's CDR3 is CASSVVPQDRTLTNYGYTF. In DNA, the CDR3 is TGTGCCAGCAGCGTAGTTCCCCAGGACAGGACTCTAACTAACTATGGCTACACCTTC.